This TCR beta chain came from a study of Graves' ophthalmopathy and Graves' hyperthyroidism. The authors amplified TCR beta CDR3 regions, and they did so from RNA transcripts for repertoire sequencing. HTBI primers were used in a first-round RT-PCR, which preceded a second-round multiplex PCR. TCRdb analysed the multiplex PCR reads with MiXCR anew, one entry per CDR3 protein. The sample comprises roughly 610,000 distinct CDR3 sequences, roughly 20% of which are singletons, and 7.1% rests with the top ten. This clonotype has a count of ten or more. Germline loops: CDR1 SNHLY, CDR2 FYNNEI. The CDR3 loop spans 15 amino acids. The V and J ends lost 1 base and 5 bases respectively, with 14 bases between them.

This receptor was obtained from a woman under 30 with stable Graves' hyperthyroidism. Some clones in this sample may be carry-over from other donors' samples. Sequencing input: peripheral blood. The rearrangement uses TRBV2 and TRBJ2-5; D may be TRBD1 (5 bases). DNA of the CDR3: TGTGCCAGCAGTGAAGGGGGCGCTGGAACGGAGACCCAGTACTTC. Translated, it gives CASSEGGAGTETQYF.